A single sample is the source of the 2 T cell receptor beta chains below, sequenced in a study of cytomegalovirus exposure and HLA in healthy donors. The PCR employed 60 Vbeta primers together with 13 Jbeta primers. Some clones are missing from TCRdb's copy, which holds only in-frame ones; the method was immunoSEQ multiplex PCR. The table lists about 160,000 clones, around 84% of them singletons, with 6.4% in the top ten. Sequenced material: PBMCs. Every receptor here comes from a man aged 45-65 years in good health and CMV-seropositive.

CDR3 loop: CASNTRRLAGVYNEQFF. CDR3 nucleotides: TGTGCCAGTAACACACGTCGACTAGCGGGGGTTTACAATGAGCAGTTCTTC. The chain carries TRBV19 and TRBJ2-1, with 12 bases that match TRBD2. J was trimmed by 4 bases and V by 7 bases; bases with no gene match: 11. Germline values: CDR1 LNHDA, CDR2 SQIVND (reference sequence). This CDR3 is built from 17 residues. The full variable domain, its missing parts supplied by reference TRBV19 and TRBJ2-1, is DGGITQSPKYLFRKEGQNVTLSCEQNLNHDAMYWYRQDPGQGLRLIYYSQIVNDFQKGDIAEGYSVSREKKESFPLTVTSAQKNPTAFYLCASNTRRLAGVYNEQFFGPGTRLTVL.

This clone has only a few counts. The genes are TRBV6-1 and TRBJ1-1; D not certain. Per germline, CDR1 MNHNS and CDR2 SASEGT. This CDR3 region has 15 residues. Trimming took off 3 bases at V and 0 bases at J, with 11 bases between the two ends. CDR3 sequence reads: CASSDFHSMNTEAFF. The CDR3 coding sequence is TGTGCCAGCAGTGATTTCCACAGCATGAACACTGAAGCTTTCTTT.